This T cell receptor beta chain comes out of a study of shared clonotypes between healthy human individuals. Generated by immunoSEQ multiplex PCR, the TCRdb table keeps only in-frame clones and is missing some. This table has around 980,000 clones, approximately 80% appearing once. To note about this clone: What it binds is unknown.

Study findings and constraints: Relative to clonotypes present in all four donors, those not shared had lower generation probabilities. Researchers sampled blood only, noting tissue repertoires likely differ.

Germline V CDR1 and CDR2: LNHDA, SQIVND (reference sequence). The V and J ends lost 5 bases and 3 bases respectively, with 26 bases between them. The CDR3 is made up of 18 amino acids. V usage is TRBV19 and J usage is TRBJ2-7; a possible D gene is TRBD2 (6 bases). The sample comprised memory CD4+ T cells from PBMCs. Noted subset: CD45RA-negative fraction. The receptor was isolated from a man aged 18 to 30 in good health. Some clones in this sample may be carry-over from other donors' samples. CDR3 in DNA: TGTGCCAGTAGTGCCGTTCCGGGACTGTATCAACCACGCTACGAGCAGTACTTC. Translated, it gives CASSAVPGLYQPRYEQYF.